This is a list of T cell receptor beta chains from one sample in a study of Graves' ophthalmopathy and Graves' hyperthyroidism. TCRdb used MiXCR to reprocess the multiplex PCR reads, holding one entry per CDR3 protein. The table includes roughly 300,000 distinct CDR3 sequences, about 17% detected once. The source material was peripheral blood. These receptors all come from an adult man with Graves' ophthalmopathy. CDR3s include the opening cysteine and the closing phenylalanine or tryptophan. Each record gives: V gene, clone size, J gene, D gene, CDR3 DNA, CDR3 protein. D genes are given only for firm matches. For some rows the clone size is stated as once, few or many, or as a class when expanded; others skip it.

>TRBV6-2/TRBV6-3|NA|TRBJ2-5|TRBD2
TGTGCCAGCAGTTACTCGAGGAGCGGGATCGGGGAGACCCAGTACTTC
CASSYSRSGIGETQYF
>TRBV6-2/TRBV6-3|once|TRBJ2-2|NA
TGTGCCAGCATCAGACATCCGAACACCGGGGAGCTGTTTTTT
CASIRHPNTGELFF
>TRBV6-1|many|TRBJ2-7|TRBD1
TGTGCCAGCACAACGACGAGGGGGCACGAGCAGTACTTC
CASTTTRGHEQYF
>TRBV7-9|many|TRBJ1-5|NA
TGTGCCAGCAGCTTAAATCACCAGCCCCAGCATTTT
CASSLNHQPQHF
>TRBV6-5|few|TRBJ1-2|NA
TGTGCCAGCAGTTCACCTAGACAGAGCGACTATGGCTACACCTTC
CASSSPRQSDYGYTF
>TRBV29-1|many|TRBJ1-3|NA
TGCAGCGTTGCACAGGGAACTGGAAACACCATATATTTT
CSVAQGTGNTIYF
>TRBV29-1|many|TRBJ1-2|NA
TGCAGCGTTGAAGTATGGGAGAACTATGGCTACACCTTC
CSVEVWENYGYTF
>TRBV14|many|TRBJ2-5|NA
TGTGCCAGCAGCCAAGTCAGGACCCTACAAGAGACCCAGTACTTC
CASSQVRTLQETQYF
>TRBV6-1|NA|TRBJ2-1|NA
TGTGCCTGCAGTGACATCTATGGGAATGAGCAGTTCTTC
CACSDIYGNEQFF
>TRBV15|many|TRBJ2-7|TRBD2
TGTGCCACCAGCATAAGCGGGAGGGCCCGACAGTACTTC
CATSISGRARQYF
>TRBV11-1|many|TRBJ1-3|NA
TGTGCCAGCAGCTTAGTTGTGGGCCTTAGCTCTGGAAACACCATATATTTT
CASSLVVGLSSGNTIYF
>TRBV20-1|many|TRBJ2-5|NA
TGCAGTGCTAGAGGCAGGGTATCTTGGGAGACCCAGTACTTC
CSARGRVSWETQYF
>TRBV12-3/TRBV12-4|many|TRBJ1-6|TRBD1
TGTGCCAGCAGTTCGGGACAGGGGTCACCCCTCCACTTT
CASSSGQGSPLHF
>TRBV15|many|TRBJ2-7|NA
TGTGCCACCAGCAGAGAGACGGGAGCCCTCTACGAGCAGTACTTC
CATSRETGALYEQYF
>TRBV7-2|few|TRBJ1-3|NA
TGTGCCAGCAGGCTAGGGGGGAGCACCGACACCATATATTTT
CASRLGGSTDTIYF
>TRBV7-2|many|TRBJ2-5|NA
TGTGCCAGCAGCTTAGTTACAGGGCCCCAGGAGACCCAGTACTTC
CASSLVTGPQETQYF
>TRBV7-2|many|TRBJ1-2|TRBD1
TGTGCCAGCAGCCGATCGACAGGGGGGCGGTATGGCTACACCTTC
CASSRSTGGRYGYTF
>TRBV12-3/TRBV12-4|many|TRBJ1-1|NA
TGTGCCAGCAGGGAGGACACTGAAGCTTTCTTT
CASREDTEAFF
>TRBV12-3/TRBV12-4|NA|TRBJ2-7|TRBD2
TGTGCCAGCAGCTACCGGACTAGCGGGAGGAGTAGGGAGCAGTACTTC
CASSYRTSGRSREQYF
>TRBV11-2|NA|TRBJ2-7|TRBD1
TGTGCCAGCAGCAAAAAGACAGGGGGGGGAGAGCAGTCCTTC
CASSKKTGGGEQSF
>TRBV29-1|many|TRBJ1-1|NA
TGCAGCGCCTGGACAGTTCAGAACACTGAAGCTTTCTTT
CSAWTVQNTEAFF
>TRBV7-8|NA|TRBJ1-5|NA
TGTGCCAGCAGGCCGGGGTTGGGGGGCAATCAGCCCCAGCATTTT
CASRPGLGGNQPQHF
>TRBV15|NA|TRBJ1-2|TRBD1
TGTGCCACGCAATCGGACAGGGGTGCGGGCTACACCTTC
CATQSDRGAGYTF
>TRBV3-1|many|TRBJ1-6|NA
TGTGCCAGCAGCCCCTACCTGTGGTCACCCCTCCACTTT
CASSPYLWSPLHF
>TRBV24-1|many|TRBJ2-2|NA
TGTGCCACCAGTGATTTATACACGAACACCGGGGAGCTGTTTTTT
CATSDLYTNTGELFF
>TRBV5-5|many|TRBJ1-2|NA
TGTGCCAGCAGCTTGCAGTTAAGGGACTACACCTTC
CASSLQLRDYTF
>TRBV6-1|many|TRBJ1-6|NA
TGTGCCAGCAGTGGGACAAATTTCTTAGCCTCACCCCTCCACTTT
CASSGTNFLASPLHF
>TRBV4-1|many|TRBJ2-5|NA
TGCGCCAGCAGCCAAGTCAGGGAAGAGACCCAGTACTTC
CASSQVREETQYF
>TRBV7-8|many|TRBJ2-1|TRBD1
TGTGCCAGCAGCTCACAGGGGGTTAGCAATGAGCAGTTCTTC
CASSSQGVSNEQFF